These 14 T cell receptor beta chains were all obtained from the same sample, sequenced in a study of CD8+CD57+ T cells in acquired aplastic anemia. TCR beta VDJ and CDR3 profiles were obtained from a genomic DNA template. MiXCR, run by TCRdb on the reads, gives a single entry per CDR3 protein. The sample yields about 210,000 distinct CDR3 sequences, roughly 35% seen once. The sequenced sample consisted of sorted CD4+, CD8+, or CD8+CD57+ T cells (not recorded which) from PBMCs. The receptors here all came from a human donor in good health, serving as a control.

This clonotype was counted a few times. This chain uses TRBV5-1 with TRBJ1-2, with 7 positions matching TRBD1. There are 14 residues in the CDR3. With V trimmed by 2 bases and J by 2 bases, 3 bases remained unmatched. Germline lookup yields CDR1 SGHRS and CDR2 YFSETQ. The DNA for the CDR3 is TGCGCCAGCAGCTTACTACAGGGGAACTATGGCTACACCTTC. Translated: CASSLLQGNYGYTF.

This clonotype was seen at least ten times. This chain uses TRBV5-1 with TRBJ1-1; TRBD1 might be the D (5 bases). V lost 4 bases, J lost 10 bases, and 14 bases lay in between. The CDR3 covers 12 residues. Germline-derived CDR1 and CDR2 are SGHRS and YFSETQ. In DNA form, the CDR3 reads TGCGCCAGCAGCGTATCAGGGATGGGAGCTTTCTTT. Its protein product is CASSVSGMGAFF.

In this sample, this clonotype turned up many times. CDR3 nucleotide sequence: TGTGCCACCAGCAGTGATATACAGGGACCCCTCTATGGCTACACCTTC. Its translation is CATSSDIQGPLYGYTF. The chain recombines TRBV15 with TRBJ1-2, with a possible D match to TRBD1 (6 bases). Germline V CDR1 and CDR2: LNHNV, YYDKDF (reference sequence). V dropped 3 bases and J dropped 4 bases, with 18 bases sitting between them. The CDR3 contains 16 residues.

This clonotype was seen a handful of times. This could be a read error, since a much larger clone is one nucleotide away. The chain joins TRBV19 to TRBJ1-2; D is undetermined. The CDR3 runs to 15 residues. Germline-derived CDR1 and CDR2 are LNHDA and SQIVND (reference sequence). The CDR3 DNA reads TGTGCCAGTAGTATTGGAGAGCAGAGTAGCTATGGCCACACCTTC. Its protein product is CASSIGEQSSYGHTF.

Only a few counts were recorded for this clonotype. This chain joins TRBV6-1 and TRBJ1-1; D is unclear. The CDR3 length is 17 residues. Trimming stripped 6 bases from V and 0 bases from J, with 20 bases between. Germline V gene sequence: CDR1 MNHNS, CDR2 SASEGT. The CDR3 region is CASSIAGFRVVNTEAFF. The CDR3, as DNA: TGTGCCAGCAGCATAGCGGGCTTTCGGGTGGTGAACACTGAAGCTTTCTTT.

The CDR3 nucleotides are TGTGCCAGCAGCTTAGTGGGGCGCAAATACAATGAGCAGTTCTTC. As protein: CASSLVGRKYNEQFF. This chain uses TRBV7-9 with TRBJ2-1; tentative D call: TRBD1 (5 bases). The CDR3 is 15 amino acids. V dropped 1 base and J dropped 4 bases, with 11 bases sitting between them. CDR1 and CDR2 from the germline V gene are SEHNR and FQNEAQ (reference sequence).

V is TRBV11-2 and J is TRBJ2-1, with D possibly being TRBD1 (5 bases). V lost 5 bases, J lost 5 bases, and 13 bases lay in between. The CDR3 runs 14 residues. Germline-derived CDR1 and CDR2 are SGHAT and FQNNGV. CDR3 region: CASSVRQGNNEQFF. The CDR3 coding sequence is TGTGCCAGCAGCGTTAGGCAGGGTAACAATGAGCAGTTCTTC.

Judged by abundance, this clonotype is medium-sized (0.01 to 0.1%). The chain carries TRBV29-1 and TRBJ1-1; no clear D gene. The CDR3 consists of 11 residues. Per the germline V gene, CDR1 is SQVTM and CDR2 is ANQGSEA. Trimming removed 6 bases from V and 4 bases from J, with 9 bases in between. The CDR3 protein is CSVRQVTEAFF. The CDR3 DNA sequence: TGCAGCGTCCGGCAGGTCACTGAAGCTTTCTTT.

The rearrangement links TRBV7-9 to TRBJ2-7; D is undetermined. The germline CDR1 and CDR2 sequences are SEHNR and FQNEAQ (reference sequence). The CDR3 loop spans 12 amino acids. Trimming took off 6 bases at V and 5 bases at J, with 11 bases between the two ends. The CDR3 DNA reads as TGTGCCAGCAGGGGAATAAAGGACGAGCAGTACTTC. It yields the protein CASRGIKDEQYF.

This clonotype appeared many times. This rearrangement joins TRBV20-1 to TRBJ2-3, with 15 bases identical to TRBD2. With 5 bases clipped from V and 4 bases from J, the junction kept 4 bases outside the gene matches. CDR1 DFQATT and CDR2 SNEGSKA come from the germline V gene (reference sequence). The CDR3 loop spans 15 amino acids. The CDR3 bases are TGCAGTGCTCCTCGGACTAGCGGGAGGGCAGATACGCAGTATTTT. Its translation is CSAPRTSGRADTQYF.

This clonotype was counted many times. The chain carries TRBV12-3 or TRBV12-4 and TRBJ2-5; maybe TRBD1 (5 bases). The CDR3 is 15 residues long. Trimming pared 3 bases from V and 2 bases from J, leaving 13 bases between. The CDR3 DNA sequence: TGTGCCAGCAGTTTGAAGGCAGGGCCACAAGAGACCCAGTACTTC. This codes for CASSLKAGPQETQYF.

The chain couples TRBV10-3 to TRBJ2-7, with TRBD2 matching 8 bases. The CDR3 extends over 14 amino acids. In germline, CDR1 is ENHRY, CDR2 SYGVKD. Trimming removed 5 bases from V and 2 bases from J; junction bases left unmatched: 5. The DNA for the CDR3 is TGTGCCATCAGTCCGGGACTAGGCCCCTACGAGCAGTACTTC. Encoded protein: CAISPGLGPYEQYF.

Turning to this clonotype: Germline is not matched at one junction end, which may reflect a read error. This chain links TRBV7-9 with TRBJ1-6; the D is unclear. Germline lookup yields CDR1 SEHNR and CDR2 FQNEAQ (reference sequence). This CDR3 has 13 residues. The CDR3, as DNA: TGTGCCGGCAGTCGGCAGGCGGATTCACCCCTCCACTTT. Protein product: CAGSRQADSPLHF.

This clonotype was counted many times. The chain uses TRBV2 and TRBJ1-1, with 8 bases aligning to TRBD1. CDR3 length: 14 residues. Trimming took 6 bases from V and 3 from J; bases not matched to a gene: 6. Germline CDR1 and CDR2: SNHLY and FYNNEI. The CDR3 region has the DNA TGTGCCAGCAGCGGACAGGGTGGCGACACTGAAGCTTTCTTT. This sequence encodes CASSGQGGDTEAFF.